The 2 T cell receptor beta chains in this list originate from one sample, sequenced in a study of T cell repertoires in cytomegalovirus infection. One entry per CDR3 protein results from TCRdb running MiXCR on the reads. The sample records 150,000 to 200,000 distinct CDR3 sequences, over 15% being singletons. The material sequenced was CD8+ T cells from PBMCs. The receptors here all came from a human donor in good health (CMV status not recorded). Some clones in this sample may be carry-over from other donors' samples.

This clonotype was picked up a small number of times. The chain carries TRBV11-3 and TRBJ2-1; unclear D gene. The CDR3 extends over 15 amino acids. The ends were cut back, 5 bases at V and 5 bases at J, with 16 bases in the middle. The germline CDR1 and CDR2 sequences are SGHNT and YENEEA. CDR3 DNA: TGTGCCAGCAGCCCGGCCTATGGCGCTGACAATGAGCAGTTCTTC. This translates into CASSPAYGADNEQFF. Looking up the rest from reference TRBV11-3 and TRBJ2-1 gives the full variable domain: EAGVVQSPRYKIIEKKQPVAFWCNPISGHNTLYWYLQNLGQGPELLIRYENEEAVDDSQLPKDRFSAERLKGVDSTLKIQPAELGDSAVYLCASSPAYGADNEQFFGPGTRLTVL.

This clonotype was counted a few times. The CDR3 is CASRDRGAGANVLTF. CDR3 coding DNA: TGTGCCAGCAGGGACAGGGGGGCTGGGGCCAACGTCCTGACTTTC. The J gene is TRBJ2-6, the V gene TRBV27; 10 bases map to TRBD1. Germline V CDR1 and CDR2: MNHEY, SMNVEV (reference sequence). The CDR3 contains 15 residues. V shed 6 bases, J shed 2 bases, and the junction held 1 base outside the gene matches.